This T cell receptor beta chain was obtained from a study of blood T cell repertoires in COVID-19 (dated by TCRdb to the early 2020s). A note on the overall study: Collaborator samples came from the United States, Italy and Spain and covered acute and convalescent phases of COVID-19. The material from the prospective study consisted of cDNA or gDNA derived from T cells, B-cell-depleted T cells, or PBMCs. Subjects who had been exposed to COVID-19, were actively infected with it, or had recovered from it provided the deeply sampled blood TCRbeta repertoires that made up the dataset. The repertoires were released in a freely available public database meant as a resource for research on the immune response to SARS-CoV-2. The samples were drawn from the first 160 participants of the ongoing ImmuneRACE study and from 1,254 subjects provided by 6 global collaborators. A de-identified subject ID, COVID-19 status, age in years and sex were almost always included in the sample metadata. HLA class I and class II types, where available, came from metadata supplied by the sample provider rather than from assay-based typing. Findings and caveats that apply to the study as a whole: The amount of clinical and demographic metadata varied by source and participant and was provided uncurated.

One collaborating source in Seattle enrolled patients while the patients were actively infected and followed the patients over time throughout the course of disease. Whole blood was collected in K2EDTA tubes by collaborating institutions according to the institutions' own protocols. For TCRbeta analysis, collaborator samples were shipped as frozen whole blood, as isolated PBMCs, or as DNA extracted from either sample type. TCRbeta CDR3 regions were amplified from genomic DNA by means of the immunoSEQ Assay, a bias-controlled multiplex PCR. The authors' analysis ran thus. The number of nucleated cells in each sample was estimated by amplification of reference gene primers within the assay. Sequence reads were collapsed and filtered to measure the absolute abundance of every unique TCRbeta CDR3 rearrangement. Productive Simpson clonality was computed per sample as the square root of Simpson's diversity index over productive rearrangements. TCRdb provides this immuneACCESS table in a form limited to in-frame rearrangements. Some clones are lacking; in checked studies, under half of them reflect an unresolved V gene, and why the rest are absent is not known. That table furnishes V, J and clone size, whereas the DNA furnished D and trimming. This sample has roughly 260,000 clones in its table, and more than 85% of those were observed once. The ten top clones hold approximately 2.6% of the sample.

Based on the germline V gene, the CDR1 and CDR2 sequences are SGDLS and YYNGEE. Relative to germline, V is 4 bases shorter and J is 1 base shorter, with 17 bases between their ends. Measured from the cysteine to the phenylalanine, the CDR3 is 17 residues long. The kept DNA is CDR3 alone, 51 bases in frame from the first base. Points on this clone: No cognate antigen has been identified for it. There are no base qualities to consult, and no much larger clone falls within one base.

The chain is assembled from TRBV9 and TRBJ2-2, with the D gene not confidently named. Sequencing was performed on peripheral blood. This sequence was found in a young adult with COVID-19, enrolled during active disease. The base sequence is TGTGCCAGCAGCCCCCGTGCGGATTCTTTGAACACCGGGGAGCTGTTTTTT. This encodes CASSPRADSLNTGELFF.